These 21 T cell receptor beta chains were all obtained from the same sample, sequenced in a study of blood T cells in healthy people across ages. With a J-beta primer mix and a sample-barcoded 5' primer, a second PCR ran 7 to 11 cycles. Using its own MiXCR run on the 5' RACE reads, TCRdb lists one record per CDR3 protein. Here the sample spans 550,000 to 800,000 distinct CDR3 sequences, approximately 29% being singletons. Sequences were obtained from blood. The source is an elderly woman in good health.

This clonotype showed up just a few times. A much larger clone sits a single nucleotide away, making a read error possible. This sequence joins TRBV29-1 and TRBJ1-4; D perhaps matches TRBD1 (6 bases). CDR3 length equals 13 residues. The germline gives CDR1 SQVTM, CDR2 ANQGSEA. The CDR3 loop reads CSVRGITNEKRFF. The CDR3 DNA reads TGCAGCGTCAGGGGCATAACTAATGAAAAACGGTTTTTT. Complete variable domain (other parts from reference TRBV29-1 and TRBJ1-4): SAVISQKPSRDICQRGTSLTIQCQVDSQVTMMFWYRQQPGQSLTLIATANQGSEATYESGFVIDKFPISRPNLTFSTLTVSNMSPEDSSIYLCSVRGITNEKRFFGSGTQLSVL.

This clonotype was seen a handful of times. The chain couples TRBV4-2 to TRBJ1-1; D unresolved. The germline V and J ends were trimmed by 0 bases and 0 bases, with 8 bases remaining between them. Looked up from germline, CDR1 is LGHNA and CDR2 is YNFKEQ. The length of the CDR3 is 15 residues. CDR3 coding DNA: TGTGCCAGCAGCCAAGAGGGGTACATGAACACTGAAGCTTTCTTT. Translated, it gives CASSQEGYMNTEAFF.

In the case of this clonotype: An end of the junction differs from the germline gene, which may be a read error. The chain joins TRBV5-1 to TRBJ1-1; weak D call: TRBD1 (5 bases). Looked up from germline, CDR1 is SGHRS and CDR2 is YFSETQ. This CDR3 is 14 amino acids long. CDR3 loop: CASSLVAGNTEAVF. DNA of the CDR3: TGCGCCAGCAGCTTGGTGGCAGGGAACACTGAAGCTGTCTTT.

A word on this clonotype: A much larger clone differs from this one at a single base, so this may be a read error. The chain is built from TRBV6-1 and TRBJ1-2; D is perhaps TRBD1 (5 bases). The germline CDR1 and CDR2 sequences are MNHNS and SASEGT. CDR3 size: 14 residues. The CDR3 sequence is CAGSAQRGLYGYTF. The CDR3 coding sequence is TGTGCCGGCAGTGCCCAGAGGGGACTCTATGGCTACACCTTC.

The chain uses TRBV10-3 and TRBJ2-7; TRBD2 matches 10 bases. This CDR3 comprises 14 residues. Trimming at V came to 7 bases and at J to 0 bases, leaving 3 bases not matched to a gene. The V gene's germline CDR1 is ENHRY and CDR2 SYGVKD. CDR3 protein: CAIKPSGSSYEQYF. CDR3 DNA sequence: TGTGCCATCAAACCTAGCGGGAGCTCCTACGAGCAGTACTTC.

The V gene is TRBV5-1, the J gene TRBJ2-2, with D perhaps TRBD1 or TRBD2 (5 bases each). This CDR3 comprises 16 residues. The V end lost 1 base, the J end lost 0 bases, and 10 bases lay between the germline ends. The germline CDR1 and CDR2 sequences are SGHRS and YFSETQ. CDR3 nucleotide sequence: TGCGCCAGCAGCTTGAGGGACGGAGCGAACACCGGGGAGCTGTTTTTT. Amino acid sequence: CASSLRDGANTGELFF.

The table lists this clonotype with many counts. The CDR3 region has the DNA TGTGCCAGCAGTTACGACTCGTTCGGGGTCTCCTACAATGAGCAGTTCTTC. Protein product: CASSYDSFGVSYNEQFF. The genes are TRBV6-6 and TRBJ2-1; possibly TRBD2 for D (5 bases). The germline CDR1 and CDR2 sequences are MNHNY and SVGAGI (reference sequence). Trimming shortened V by 2 bases and J by 0 bases, and 14 bases separated the two germline ends. The CDR3 sequence is 17 residues long.

In its sample, this clonotype was seen a few times. The chain uses TRBV5-1 and TRBJ2-1; TRBD2 aligns across 9 bases. This CDR3 region has 15 residues. CDR1 and CDR2 (germline): SGHRS, YFSETQ. Trimming cost V 5 bases and J 5 bases; bases outside gene matches: 8. The CDR3 loop is CASSPFAGGDNEQFF. The CDR3, as DNA: TGCGCCAGCAGTCCGTTTGCGGGAGGGGACAATGAGCAGTTCTTC. Full variable domain (rest looked up from reference TRBV5-1 and TRBJ2-1): KAGVTQTPRYLIKTRGQQVTLSCSPISGHRSVSWYQQTPGQGLQFLFEYFSETQRNKGNFPGRFSGRQFSNSRSEMNVSTLELGDSALYLCASSPFAGGDNEQFFGPGTRLTVL.

This clonotype occurred many times. This chain joins TRBV12-3 or TRBV12-4 and TRBJ2-1, with D perhaps matching TRBD1 or TRBD2 (5 bases each). This CDR3 has 15 residues. With 6 bases removed from V and 0 bases from J, the gap between germline ends came to 12 bases. The CDR3 sequence: CASSLWGFSYNEQFF. As DNA, the CDR3 is TGTGCCAGCAGCCTCTGGGGGTTCTCCTACAATGAGCAGTTCTTC.

This clonotype has just one count. The J gene is TRBJ1-3, the V gene TRBV18; TRBD1 might be the D (5 bases). The V end lost 3 bases, the J end lost 0 bases, and 15 bases lay between the germline ends. CDR3 length: 17 amino acids. Germline V lookup: CDR1 KGHSH, CDR2 LQKENI. The CDR3 loop is CASSPLGTATSGNTIYF. The CDR3, as DNA: TGTGCCAGCTCACCGCTAGGGACGGCCACCTCTGGAAACACCATATATTTT.

This clonotype was counted ten times or more. This rearrangement joins TRBV6-1 to TRBJ2-7; D gene uncertain. Trimming stripped 7 bases from V and 7 bases from J, with 17 bases between. This CDR3 is 13 amino acids long. CDR1 is MNHNS and CDR2 is SASEGT in the germline V gene. CDR3 DNA: TGTGCCAGCACTCAGTCGATAACGGGTGAGCAGTACTTC. It specifies CASTQSITGEQYF.

In regard to this clonotype: One end of the junction is discordant with germline, which a read error may explain. The gene calls are TRBV7-9 and TRBJ1-4; a weak D match, TRBD1 (5 bases). The germline gives CDR1 SEHNR, CDR2 FQNEAQ (reference sequence). This CDR3 comprises 15 residues. The CDR3 nucleotides read TGTGCCAGCAGTTTAGGGAAGGGGCGAGATGAAAAACTGTTTTTT. Residues: CASSLGKGRDEKLFF.

Comment on this clonotype: This could be a read error, since a much larger clone is one nucleotide away. The chain joins TRBV18 to TRBJ1-2; no definite D call. CDR3 length equals 16 residues. The V gene's germline CDR1 is KGHSH and CDR2 LQKENI. CDR3 in amino acids: CTSSPRERSRYGGYTF. The CDR3 DNA sequence: TGTACCAGCTCACCAAGAGAACGAAGCCGCTATGGGGGCTACACCTTC.

Only a few counts were recorded for this clonotype. V and J are TRBV28 and TRBJ1-5; D gene ambiguous. The germline V gene encodes CDR1 MDHEN and CDR2 SYDVKM. This CDR3 contains 12 residues. Deletions cut 7 bases from V and 2 bases from J, with 6 bases between. The CDR3: CASNKGNQPQHF. The DNA for the CDR3 is TGTGCCAGCAACAAAGGCAATCAGCCCCAGCATTTT.

This chain joins TRBV4-3 and TRBJ2-7; D is possibly TRBD2 (5 bases). V lost 4 bases to trimming and J lost 4 bases, with 14 bases between them. Germline assignment: CDR1 LGHNA and CDR2 YSLEER. The CDR3 consists of 14 residues. CDR3 protein: CASSPAVLRYEQYF. In DNA, the CDR3 is TGCGCCAGCAGCCCAGCGGTTCTGAGGTACGAGCAGTACTTC.

This clonotype was recorded many times. A read error may account for a junction end that differs from germline. The rearrangement links TRBV11-2 to TRBJ2-7; 13 positions match TRBD2. From germline, CDR1 is SGHAT and CDR2 FQNNGV. CDR3 length: 15 amino acids. Here the CDR3 reads CANSPGLAGVWEQYF. DNA for the CDR3: TGTGCCAACAGCCCTGGACTAGCGGGGGTGTGGGAGCAGTACTTC.

The sample holds many counts of this clonotype. The chain carries TRBV18 and TRBJ2-1; 8 bases map to TRBD2. After removal of 0 bases from V and 6 bases from J, the junction contained 7 bases not matched to a gene. Germline CDR1 is KGHSH and CDR2 is LQKENI. This CDR3 region has 16 residues. Written as DNA, the CDR3 is TGTGCCAGCTCACCACCGGGACTAGGGAGTTCCAATGAGCAGTTCTTC. As protein: CASSPPGLGSSNEQFF.

The chain combines TRBV5-1 with TRBJ2-4; unclear D gene. TRBJ2-7 explains the end of the DNA better; the J call may be wrong. The CDR3 has 13 amino acids. CDR1 is SGHRS, CDR2 YFSETQ, per germline. Here the CDR3 DNA reads TGCGCCAGCAGCTTAAAGTCCCCCTACGAGCAGTACTTC. Translating it yields CASSLKSPYEQYF.

J is TRBJ1-1 and V is TRBV5-1; tentative D call: TRBD1 (5 bases). The V end was cut by 0 bases, the J end by 1 base, with 16 bases between. Germline V lookup: CDR1 SGHRS, CDR2 YFSETQ. The CDR3 is 17 amino acids. The CDR3 here is CASSLVGGGQGNTEAFF. The DNA of the CDR3 is TGCGCCAGCAGCTTGGTAGGCGGGGGTCAGGGGAACACTGAAGCTTTCTTT.

This clonotype has a count of ten or more. The chain employs TRBV27 and TRBJ2-7; 10 nucleotides align to TRBD1. J was trimmed by 4 bases and V by 5 bases; bases with no gene match: 8. CDR1 and CDR2 (germline): MNHEY, SMNVEV (reference sequence). This CDR3 has 15 residues. CDR3 coding DNA: TGTGCCAGCAGTCGACAGGGGGCCTGGGGATACGAGCAGTACTTC. Protein product: CASSRQGAWGYEQYF.

Ten or more counts support this clonotype. V is TRBV20-1 and J is TRBJ1-2; D is perhaps TRBD1 (5 bases). With 5 bases removed from V and 0 bases from J, the gap between germline ends came to 16 bases. CDR3 length: 15 amino acids. CDR1 and CDR2 from the germline V gene are DFQATT and SNEGSKA (reference sequence). CDR3 nucleotides: TGCAGTGCTGCCGTCCAGGGTCTCTCTAACTATGGCTACACCTTC. Translated: CSAAVQGLSNYGYTF.